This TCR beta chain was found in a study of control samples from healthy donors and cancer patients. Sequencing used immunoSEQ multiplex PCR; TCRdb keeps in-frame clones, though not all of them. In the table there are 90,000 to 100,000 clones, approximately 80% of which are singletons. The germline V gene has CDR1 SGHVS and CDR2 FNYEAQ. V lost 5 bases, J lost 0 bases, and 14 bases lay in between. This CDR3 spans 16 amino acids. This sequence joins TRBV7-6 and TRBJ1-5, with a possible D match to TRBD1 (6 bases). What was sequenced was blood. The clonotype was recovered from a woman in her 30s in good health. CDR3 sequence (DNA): TGTGCCAGCAGCCTGGGCGACAGGTATAGCAATCAGCCCCAGCATTTT. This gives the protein CASSLGDRYSNQPQHF.